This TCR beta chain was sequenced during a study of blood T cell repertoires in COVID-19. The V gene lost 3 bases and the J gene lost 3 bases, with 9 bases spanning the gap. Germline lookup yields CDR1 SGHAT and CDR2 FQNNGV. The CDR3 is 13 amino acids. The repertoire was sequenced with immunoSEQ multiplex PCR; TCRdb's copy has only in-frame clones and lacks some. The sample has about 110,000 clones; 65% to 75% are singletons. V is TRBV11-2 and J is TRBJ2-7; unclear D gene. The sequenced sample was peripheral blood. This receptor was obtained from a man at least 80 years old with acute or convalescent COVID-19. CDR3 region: CASSFRLVYEQYF. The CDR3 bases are TGTGCCAGCAGCTTTAGGCTAGTCTACGAGCAGTACTTC.